Listed below are T cell receptor beta chains from one sample, sequenced in a study of blood T cell repertoires in COVID-19. Measured with immunoSEQ multiplex PCR; TCRdb has only the in-frame clones, and not every one. Of about 42,000 clones listed, over 85% are singletons. The specimen sequenced was peripheral blood. The source of these receptors is a man between 70 and 80 years old with active COVID-19. Both conserved end residues are trimmed from each CDR3.

TRBV4-1	ASSPPRNAQGAAGANVLT
TRBV6-4	ASSEGQGIAEQF
TRBV7-2	ASSPLAGSNEQF
TRBV27	ASSLSRGGSYYNEQF
TRBV4-3	ASSQTLTGGDNSPLH
TRBV5-6	ASSLGLVGTGELF
TRBV2	ASTGDRGGGTEAF
TRBV9	ASTPGGTPSNTEAF
TRBV7-6	ATQGSGGVSGTQY
TRBV27	ASSLVAGAYEQY
TRBV21-1	ASSKRKLAGEETQY
TRBV3-1/TRBV3-2	ASSRALGGSEQY
TRBV5-1	ASSLGGQARQETQY
TRBV4-1	ASSPAPSGGRYEQY
TRBV19	ASRTGQQQPQH
TRBV10-3	AISGASEQY
TRBV19	ASKGGGLGTEAF
TRBV6-6	ASSPTGSYEQY
TRBV18	ASSPQRGYNEQF
TRBV5-1	ASSLAESTTNEKLF
TRBV18	ASSLTGGEIGGYT
TRBV4-1	ASSHVPGQAFNEQF
TRBV10-1	ASTRTGATQLWEKLF
TRBV28	ASSQLGGGAGEQY
TRBV11-2	ASSLLGNEQY
TRBV11-2	ASSSRTGRYRDNEQF
TRBV27	ASRRTGSYNEQF
TRBV7-2	ASRLSGAGDTQY
TRBV28	ASSLSPGTKYNEQF
TRBV13	ASRPGGRGNEQF
TRBV5-1	ASSSGQGTYEQY
TRBV5-1	ASRATGGITDTQY
TRBV18	ASSPPTSGRVPDTQY
TRBV9	ASVRDSLLSGANVLT
TRBV5-1	ASSTGSPGNTIY
TRBV7-3	ASSPQGRANTGELF
TRBV5-1	ASSLTGAANEKLF
TRBV12-3/TRBV12-4	ASRPAGNQPQH
TRBV6-6	ASSRTPGLAFYNEQF
TRBV7-3	ASSLTGTRQETQY
TRBV28	ASSPLPLGEQY
TRBV28	ASRPTGVHEQF
TRBV18	ASSTKGQGSYNEQF
TRBV12-1	ASSPSRSLAGAGTGELF
TRBV4-2	ASSQDLPGGLGKNIQY
TRBV28	ASSGPGGSSYNEQF
TRBV12-3/TRBV12-4	ASSPTRNQPQH
TRBV5-1	ASSLALAGGPHEQY
TRBV6-5	ASSYSQGAWGYT
TRBV11-2	ASSHGQGYYEQY
TRBV7-8	ASSFFPQARYEQY
TRBV29-1	SAETGAQETQY
TRBV18	ASSPRQAPSGNTIY
TRBV2	ASSDSSVGTDTQY
TRBV2	ASSSGGHTEAF
TRBV9	ASSEPGQINYGYT
TRBV2	ASSAFLSGQILEDTQY
TRBV7-9	ASSPNLGVGYGYT
TRBV7-2	ASSLEARVEKLF
TRBV7-2	ASSLDSYNEQF